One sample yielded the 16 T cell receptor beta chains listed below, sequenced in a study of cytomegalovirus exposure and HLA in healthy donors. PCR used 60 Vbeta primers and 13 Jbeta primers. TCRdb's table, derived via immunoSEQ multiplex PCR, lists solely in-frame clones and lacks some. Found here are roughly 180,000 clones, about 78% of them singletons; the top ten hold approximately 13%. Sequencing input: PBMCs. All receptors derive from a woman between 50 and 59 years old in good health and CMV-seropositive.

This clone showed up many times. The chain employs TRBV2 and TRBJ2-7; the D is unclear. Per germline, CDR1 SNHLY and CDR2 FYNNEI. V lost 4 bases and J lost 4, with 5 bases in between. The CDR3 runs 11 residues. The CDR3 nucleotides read TGTGCCAGCAGTGCCATTTACGAGCAGTACTTC. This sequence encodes CASSAIYEQYF.

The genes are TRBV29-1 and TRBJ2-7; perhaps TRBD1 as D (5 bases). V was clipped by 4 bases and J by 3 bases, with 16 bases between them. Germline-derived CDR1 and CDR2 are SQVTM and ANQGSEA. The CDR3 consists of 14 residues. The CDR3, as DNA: TGCAGCGTTGTCGGACAACCGACCGGCTACGAGCAGTACTTC. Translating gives CSVVGQPTGYEQYF.

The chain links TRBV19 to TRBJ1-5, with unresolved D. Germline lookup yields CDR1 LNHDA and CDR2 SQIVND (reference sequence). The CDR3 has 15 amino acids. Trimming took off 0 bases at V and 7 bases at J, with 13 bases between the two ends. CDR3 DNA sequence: TGTGCCAGTAGTATAGATCTATTTGGGAGGCAGCCCCAGCATTTT. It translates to CASSIDLFGRQPQHF.

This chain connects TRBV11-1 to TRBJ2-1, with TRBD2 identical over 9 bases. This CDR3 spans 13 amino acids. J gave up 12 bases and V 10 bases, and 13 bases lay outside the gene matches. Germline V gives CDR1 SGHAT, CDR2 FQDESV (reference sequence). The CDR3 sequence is CATKTTGREGQFF. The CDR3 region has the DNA TGTGCCACCAAAACTACAGGGCGGGAGGGGCAGTTCTTC.

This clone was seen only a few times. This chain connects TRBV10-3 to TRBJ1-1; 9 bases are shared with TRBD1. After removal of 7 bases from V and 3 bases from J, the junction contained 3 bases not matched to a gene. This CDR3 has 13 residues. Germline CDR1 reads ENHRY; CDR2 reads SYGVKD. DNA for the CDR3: TGTGCCATCAACCGGGACAGGGACACTGAAGCTTTCTTT. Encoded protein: CAINRDRDTEAFF.

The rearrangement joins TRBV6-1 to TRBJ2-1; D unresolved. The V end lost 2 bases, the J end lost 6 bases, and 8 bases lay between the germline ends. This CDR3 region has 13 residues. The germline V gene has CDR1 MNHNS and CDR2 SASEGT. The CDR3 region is CASSENQVNEQFF. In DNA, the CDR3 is TGTGCCAGCAGTGAAAATCAGGTCAATGAGCAGTTCTTC.

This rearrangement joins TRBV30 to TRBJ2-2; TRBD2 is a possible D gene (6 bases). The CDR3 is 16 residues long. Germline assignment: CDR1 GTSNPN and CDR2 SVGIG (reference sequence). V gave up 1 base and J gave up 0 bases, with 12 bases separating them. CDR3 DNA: TGTGCCTGGAGTGGGTGGTGGGGGGCGAACACCGGGGAGCTGTTTTTT. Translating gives CAWSGWWGANTGELFF.

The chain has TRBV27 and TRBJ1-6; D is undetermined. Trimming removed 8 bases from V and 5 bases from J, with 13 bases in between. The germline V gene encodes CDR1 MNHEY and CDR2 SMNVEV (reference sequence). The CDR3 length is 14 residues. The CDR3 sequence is CASQREGNNSPLHF. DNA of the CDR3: TGTGCCAGCCAGAGGGAAGGAAATAATTCACCCCTCCACTTT.

The CDR3 nucleotides read TGTGCCAGCAGCTCCGAACAGGGGCCTCGATCCTCTGGGGCCAACGTCCTGACTTTC. Protein sequence: CASSSEQGPRSSGANVLTF. This chain joins TRBV7-3 and TRBJ2-6; 7 bases are a match to TRBD1. The germline gives CDR1 SGHTA, CDR2 FQGTGA. The CDR3 runs to 19 residues. V lost 4 bases, J lost 0 bases, and 12 bases stayed unmatched.

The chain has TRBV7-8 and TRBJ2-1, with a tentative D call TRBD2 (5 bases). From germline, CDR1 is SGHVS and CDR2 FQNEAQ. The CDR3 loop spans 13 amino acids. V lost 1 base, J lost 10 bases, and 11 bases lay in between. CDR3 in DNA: TGTGCCAGCAGCTTAGGAGGGCTGACAGAGCAGTTCTTC. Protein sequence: CASSLGGLTEQFF.

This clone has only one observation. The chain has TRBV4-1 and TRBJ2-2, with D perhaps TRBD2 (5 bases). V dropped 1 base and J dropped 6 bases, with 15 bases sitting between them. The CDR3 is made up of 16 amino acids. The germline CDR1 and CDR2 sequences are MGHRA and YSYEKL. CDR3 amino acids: CASSQVYGIQSGELFF. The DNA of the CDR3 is TGCGCCAGCAGCCAAGTCTACGGGATCCAGTCCGGGGAGCTGTTTTTT.

CDR3 amino acids: CASSFRLDGELFF. CDR3 DNA sequence: TGTGCCAGCAGCTTCCGACTAGACGGGGAGCTGTTTTTT. The chain combines TRBV11-2 with TRBJ2-2, with D possibly matching TRBD2 (6 bases). The germline V gene encodes CDR1 SGHAT and CDR2 FQNNGV. The CDR3 loop spans 13 amino acids. Trimming removed 3 bases at V and 7 bases at J, with 9 bases between. The variable domain in full, with the rest retrieved from reference TRBV11-2 and TRBJ2-2, is EAGVAQSPRYKIIEKRQSVAFWCNPISGHATLYWYQQILGQGPKLLIQFQNNGVVDDSQLPKDRFSAERLKGVDSTLKIQPAKLEDSAVYLCASSFRLDGELFFGEGSRLTVL.

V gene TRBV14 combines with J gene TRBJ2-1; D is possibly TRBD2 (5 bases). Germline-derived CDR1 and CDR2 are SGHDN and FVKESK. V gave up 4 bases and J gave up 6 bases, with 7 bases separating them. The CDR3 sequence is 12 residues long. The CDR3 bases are TGTGCCAGCAGCCGAGGGTTCAATGAGCAGTTCTTC. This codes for CASSRGFNEQFF.

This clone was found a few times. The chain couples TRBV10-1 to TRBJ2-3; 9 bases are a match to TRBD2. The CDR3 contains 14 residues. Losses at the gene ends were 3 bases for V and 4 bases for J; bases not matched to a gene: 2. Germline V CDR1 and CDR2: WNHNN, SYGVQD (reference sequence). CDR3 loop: CASSDGGGADTQYF. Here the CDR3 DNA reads TGCGCCAGCAGTGACGGCGGGGGGGCAGATACGCAGTATTTT.

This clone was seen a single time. The CDR3: CASGPGQVVQETQYF. As DNA, the CDR3 is TGTGCTAGTGGACCGGGACAGGTTGTACAAGAGACCCAGTACTTC. This rearrangement joins TRBV12-5 to TRBJ2-5, with 8 bases lining up with TRBD1. The germline V gene has CDR1 LGHNT and CDR2 FRNRAP. V lost 6 bases and J lost 2; bases outside the gene matches: 8. CDR3 length equals 15 residues.

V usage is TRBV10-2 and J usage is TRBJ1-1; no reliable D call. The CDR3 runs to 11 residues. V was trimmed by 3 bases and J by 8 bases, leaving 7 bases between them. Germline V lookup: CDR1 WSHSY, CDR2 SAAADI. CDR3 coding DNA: TGCGCCAGCAGTGAAAATCAAGAAGCTTTCTTT. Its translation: CASSENQEAFF.